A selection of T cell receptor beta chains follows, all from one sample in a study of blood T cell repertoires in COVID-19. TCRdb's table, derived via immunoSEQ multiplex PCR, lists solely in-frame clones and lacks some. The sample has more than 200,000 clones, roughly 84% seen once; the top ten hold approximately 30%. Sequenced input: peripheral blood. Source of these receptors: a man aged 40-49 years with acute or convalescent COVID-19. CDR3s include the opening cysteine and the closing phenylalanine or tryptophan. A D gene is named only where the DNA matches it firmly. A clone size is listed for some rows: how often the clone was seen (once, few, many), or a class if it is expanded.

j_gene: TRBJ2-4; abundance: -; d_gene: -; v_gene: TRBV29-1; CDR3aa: CSVGLGRNIQYF; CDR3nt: TGCAGCGTGGGGTTAGGGAGAAACATTCAGTACTTC
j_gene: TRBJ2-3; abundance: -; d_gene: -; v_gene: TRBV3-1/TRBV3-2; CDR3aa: CASSRADTQYF; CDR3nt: TGTGCCAGCAGCCGCGCAGATACGCAGTATTTT
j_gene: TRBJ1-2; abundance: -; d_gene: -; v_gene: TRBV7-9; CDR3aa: CASSPSSGYGYTF; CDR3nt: TGTGCCAGCAGCCCCTCGTCAGGATATGGCTACACCTTC
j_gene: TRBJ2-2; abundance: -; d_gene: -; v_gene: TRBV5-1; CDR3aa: CASSFQGGELFF; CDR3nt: TGCGCCAGCAGCTTCCAGGGCGGGGAGCTGTTTTTT
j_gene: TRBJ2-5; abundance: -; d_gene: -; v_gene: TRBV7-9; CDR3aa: CASSSNLGGETQYF; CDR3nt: TGTGCCAGCAGCTCCAACTTGGGGGGAGAGACCCAGTACTTC
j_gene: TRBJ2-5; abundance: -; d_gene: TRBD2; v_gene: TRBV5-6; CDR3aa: CASSPLTSGTIETQYF; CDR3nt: TGTGCCAGCAGCCCTCTGACTAGCGGGACTATCGAGACCCAGTACTTC
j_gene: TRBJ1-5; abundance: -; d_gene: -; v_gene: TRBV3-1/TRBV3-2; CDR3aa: CASSQDYSGNQPQHF; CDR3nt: TGTGCCAGCAGCCAAGATTATTCGGGGAATCAGCCCCAGCATTTT
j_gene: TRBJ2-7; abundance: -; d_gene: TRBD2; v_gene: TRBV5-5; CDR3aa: CASSLDGLAGGYEQYF; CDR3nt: TGTGCCAGCAGCTTGGATGGACTAGCGGGAGGGTACGAGCAGTACTTC
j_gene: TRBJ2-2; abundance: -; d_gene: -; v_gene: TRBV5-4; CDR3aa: CASSSEPRPGELFF; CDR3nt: TGTGCCAGCAGCTCGGAACCCAGGCCCGGGGAGCTGTTTTTT
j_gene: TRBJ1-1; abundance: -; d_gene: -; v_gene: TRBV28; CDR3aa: CASSSSGVNTEAFF; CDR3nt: TGTGCCAGCAGTTCCTCAGGGGTGAACACTGAAGCTTTCTTT
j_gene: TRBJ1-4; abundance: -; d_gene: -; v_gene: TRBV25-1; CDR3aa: CASRVGGRNEKLFF; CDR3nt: TGTGCCAGCAGAGTGGGGGGGAGAAATGAAAAACTGTTTTTT
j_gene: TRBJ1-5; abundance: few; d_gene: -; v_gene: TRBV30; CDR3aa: CAWSTGGPQHF; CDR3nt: TGTGCCTGGAGTACTGGCGGTCCACAGCATTTT
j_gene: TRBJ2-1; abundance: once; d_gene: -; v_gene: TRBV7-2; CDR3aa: CASSISGSSYNEQFF; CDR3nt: TGTGCCAGCTCAATTTCGGGGAGCTCCTACAATGAGCAGTTCTTC
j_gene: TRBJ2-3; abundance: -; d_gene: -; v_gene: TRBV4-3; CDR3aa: CASSQDTALSTDTQYF; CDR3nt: TGCGCCAGCAGCCAGGACACTGCCCTTAGCACAGATACGCAGTATTTT
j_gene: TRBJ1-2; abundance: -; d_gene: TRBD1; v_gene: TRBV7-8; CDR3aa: CASSLTRQGEVGYTF; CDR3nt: TGTGCCAGCAGCTTAACGAGACAGGGCGAAGTTGGCTACACCTTC
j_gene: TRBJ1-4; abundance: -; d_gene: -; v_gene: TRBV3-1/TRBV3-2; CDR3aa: CASSQGLNEKLFF; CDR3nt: TGTGCCAGCAGTCAGGGGCTTAATGAAAAACTGTTTTTT
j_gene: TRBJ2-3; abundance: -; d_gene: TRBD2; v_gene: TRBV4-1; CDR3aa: CASSPRTGGGGADTQYF; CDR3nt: TGCGCCAGCAGCCCCCGGACCGGGGGGGGAGGAGCAGATACGCAGTATTTT
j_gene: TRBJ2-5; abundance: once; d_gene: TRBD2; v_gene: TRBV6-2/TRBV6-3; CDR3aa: CASSRTSGKETQYF; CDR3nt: TGTGCCAGCAGCCGGACTAGCGGGAAGGAGACCCAGTACTTC
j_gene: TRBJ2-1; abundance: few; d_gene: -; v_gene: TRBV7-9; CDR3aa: CASSSRARRENNEQFF; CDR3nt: TGTGCCAGCAGTTCAAGGGCCAGACGGGAAAACAATGAGCAGTTCTTC
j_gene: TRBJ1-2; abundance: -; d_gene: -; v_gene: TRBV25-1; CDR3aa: CASSPWAGANYGYTF; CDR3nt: TGTGCCAGCAGTCCCTGGGCAGGGGCAAACTATGGCTACACCTTC
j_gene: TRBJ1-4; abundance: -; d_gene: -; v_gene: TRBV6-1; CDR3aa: CASSDISEGEKLFF; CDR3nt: TGTGCCAGCAGTGATATATCAGAGGGTGAAAAACTGTTTTTT
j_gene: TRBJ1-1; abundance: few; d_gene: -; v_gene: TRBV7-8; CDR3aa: CASSLVGGNTEAFF; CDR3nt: TGTGCCAGCAGCTTAGTAGGGGGGAACACTGAAGCTTTCTTT
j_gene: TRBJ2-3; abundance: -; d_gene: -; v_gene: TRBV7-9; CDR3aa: CASSAPKGLSTDTQYF; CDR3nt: TGTGCCAGCAGCGCCCCGAAGGGACTGAGCACAGATACGCAGTATTTT
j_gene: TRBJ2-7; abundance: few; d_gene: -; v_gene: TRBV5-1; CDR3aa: CASSLAAGVVSYEQYF; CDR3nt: TGCGCCAGCAGCTTGGCCGCAGGGGTAGTTTCCTACGAGCAGTACTTC
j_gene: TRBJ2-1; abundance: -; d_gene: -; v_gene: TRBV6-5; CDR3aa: CASSPRGYEQFF; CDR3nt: TGTGCCAGCAGCCCCCGGGGGTATGAGCAGTTCTTC
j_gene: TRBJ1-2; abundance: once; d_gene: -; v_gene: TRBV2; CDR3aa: CASSSDSAGYTF; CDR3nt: TGTGCCAGCAGTAGCGACAGTGCTGGCTACACCTTC
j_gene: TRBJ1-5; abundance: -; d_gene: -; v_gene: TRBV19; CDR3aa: CASRPPGQIYQPQHF; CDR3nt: TGTGCCAGTAGGCCGCCGGGACAAATTTATCAGCCCCAGCATTTT
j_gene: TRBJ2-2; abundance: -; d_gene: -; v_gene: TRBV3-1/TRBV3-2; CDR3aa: CASSTGTNTGELFF; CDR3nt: TGTGCCAGCAGCACCGGGACGAACACCGGGGAGCTGTTTTTT
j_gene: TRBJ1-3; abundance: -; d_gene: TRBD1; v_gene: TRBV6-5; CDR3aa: CASSMGQISGNTIYF; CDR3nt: TGTGCCAGCAGTATGGGACAGATCTCTGGAAACACCATATATTTT
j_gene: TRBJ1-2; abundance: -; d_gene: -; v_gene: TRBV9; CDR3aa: CASSVDNRRHYGYTF; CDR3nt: TGTGCCAGCAGCGTAGACAATCGGCGGCACTATGGCTACACCTTC
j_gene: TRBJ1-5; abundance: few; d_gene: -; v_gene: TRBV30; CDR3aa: CAWSDRALGSNQPQHF; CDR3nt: TGTGCCTGGAGTGACAGGGCATTGGGTAGCAATCAGCCCCAGCATTTT
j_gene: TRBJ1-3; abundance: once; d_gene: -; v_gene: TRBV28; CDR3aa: CASSLALAGNSGNTIYF; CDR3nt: TGTGCCAGCAGTTTAGCCCTCGCGGGGAACTCTGGAAACACCATATATTTT
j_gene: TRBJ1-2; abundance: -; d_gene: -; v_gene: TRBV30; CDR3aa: CAWSVNRAYGYTF; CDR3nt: TGTGCCTGGAGTGTCAACAGGGCCTATGGCTACACCTTC
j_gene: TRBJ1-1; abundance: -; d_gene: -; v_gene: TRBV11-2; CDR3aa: CASNPDRMKAEAFF; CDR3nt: TGTGCCAGCAACCCCGACAGGATGAAGGCTGAAGCTTTCTTT
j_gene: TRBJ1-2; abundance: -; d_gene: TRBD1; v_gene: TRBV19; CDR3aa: CASSHSGTGSNYGYTF; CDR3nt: TGTGCCAGTAGCCACTCCGGGACAGGGAGTAACTATGGCTACACCTTC
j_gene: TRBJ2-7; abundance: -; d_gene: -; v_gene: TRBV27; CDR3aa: CASSPRFLNVYEQYF; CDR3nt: TGTGCCAGCAGCCCTAGGTTTTTGAACGTCTACGAGCAGTACTTC
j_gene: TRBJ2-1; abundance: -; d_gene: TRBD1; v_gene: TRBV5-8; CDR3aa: CASSSLTGDDEQFF; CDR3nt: TGTGCCAGCAGCTCACTAACAGGGGATGATGAGCAGTTCTTC
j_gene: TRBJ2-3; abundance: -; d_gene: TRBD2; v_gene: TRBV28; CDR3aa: CASSLWASGTTDTQYF; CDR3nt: TGTGCCAGCAGTTTATGGGCTAGCGGGACCACAGATACGCAGTATTTT
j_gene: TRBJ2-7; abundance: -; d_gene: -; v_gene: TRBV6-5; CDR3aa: CASSGSQGLWEQYF; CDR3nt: TGTGCCAGCAGCGGTTCACAGGGCCTCTGGGAGCAGTACTTC
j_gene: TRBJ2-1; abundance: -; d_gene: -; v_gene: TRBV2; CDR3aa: CASSDWREGNEQFF; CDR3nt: TGTGCCAGCAGTGATTGGCGGGAAGGCAATGAGCAGTTCTTC
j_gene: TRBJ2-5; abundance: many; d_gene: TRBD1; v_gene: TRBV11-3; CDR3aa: CASSRRQGQETQYF; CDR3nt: TGTGCCAGCAGCCGGAGACAGGGACAAGAGACCCAGTACTTC
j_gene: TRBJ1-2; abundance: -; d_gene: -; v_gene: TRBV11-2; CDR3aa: CASSLGQSNYGYTF; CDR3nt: TGTGCCAGCAGCTTAGGACAGTCTAACTATGGCTACACCTTC
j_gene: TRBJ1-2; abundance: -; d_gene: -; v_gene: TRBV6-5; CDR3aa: CATQQTGYYGYTF; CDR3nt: TGTGCCACCCAACAGACAGGCTACTATGGCTACACCTTC
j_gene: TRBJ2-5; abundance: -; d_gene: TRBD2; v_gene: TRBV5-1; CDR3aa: CASSEGLAGFQETQYF; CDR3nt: TGCGCCAGCAGCGAGGGACTAGCGGGGTTCCAAGAGACCCAGTACTTC
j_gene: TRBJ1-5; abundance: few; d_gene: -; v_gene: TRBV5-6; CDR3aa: CASSFSGEPQHF; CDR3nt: TGTGCCAGCAGCTTCTCAGGGGAGCCCCAGCATTTT
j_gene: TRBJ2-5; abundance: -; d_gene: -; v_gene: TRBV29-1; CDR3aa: CSETPFQGKGTQYF; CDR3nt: TGCAGCGAGACCCCCTTTCAGGGGAAGGGGACCCAGTACTTC
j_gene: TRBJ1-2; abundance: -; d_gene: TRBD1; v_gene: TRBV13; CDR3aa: CASSPKPGGFGYGYTF; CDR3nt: TGTGCCAGCAGCCCAAAGCCAGGGGGCTTCGGCTATGGCTACACCTTC
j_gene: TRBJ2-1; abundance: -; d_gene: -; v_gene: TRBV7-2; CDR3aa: CASSLYELPRNEQFF; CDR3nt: TGTGCCAGCAGCTTATATGAACTCCCTCGGAATGAGCAGTTCTTC